Given below is one T cell receptor beta chain in context. It lacks a known antigen. Base qualities are not at hand, and no much larger clone is one base apart. Taken from the germline V gene, the CDR1 and CDR2 loops are SGHVS and FQNEAQ. The germline ends are 10 bases apart after V is trimmed by 1 base and J by 7 bases. The CDR3, cysteine through phenylalanine, is 13 amino acids long. The retained sequence is limited to the CDR3, 39 bases, with the frame set at the first base. The library was obtained by the immunoSEQ multiplex PCR assay. Alongside multiparametric flow cytometry, deep sequencing of rearranged TCR beta loci was used to profile the T cell repertoires. Imported from immuneACCESS, the table was reduced by TCRdb to in-frame sequences with V and J called. These copies leave out some clones; in studies compared against another copy, an unresolved V gene accounts for under half, and the cause of the remainder is not known. The sample table lists tens of thousands of clones, nearly 95% of them with a count of one. Less than 9.5% of the sample is in the top ten clones.

This sample was taken from a study of lymphopenia after photon versus proton radiotherapy (dated by TCRdb to about 2019). Background for the entire study: The study compared the immunological effects of photon versus proton radiation therapy in patients with gastrointestinal tumors who developed high-grade lymphopenia. The study was designed to characterize how the impact on the immune system differs between the two radiation modalities. The 20 patients in the cohort had gastrointestinal tumors, were treated with either photon or proton therapy, and subsequently developed lymphopenia. The paper as a whole reports these results and caveats: During treatment, patients who received proton therapy stayed relatively stable, whereas patients who received photon therapy lost naive T cells and TCR diversity and gained effector/memory populations. Among patients across the cohort who died, overall survival time showed an inverse correlation with a larger post-nadir drop in TCR diversity. The survival association was assessed only in patients who died, and better survival with proton therapy was presented by the authors as a possibility rather than a demonstrated result. After the lymphocyte count nadir, oligoclonal expansion, especially of CD8+ Temra cells, was observed in photon-treated repertoires, and the drop in diversity was driven by this expansion.

The TCR sequence derives from a woman aged 65 to 85 with pancreatic cancer. Some clones in this sample may be carry-over from other donors' samples. The chain is encoded by TRBV7-8 joined to TRBJ1-1; TRBD1 is a weak D gene call, 5 bases matching. Sequencing used peripheral blood, obtained from a patient treated with proton-based radiotherapy. Read as DNA, the sequence is TGTGCCAGCAGCTTAGGGGCAGGGTATGAAGCTTTCTTT. This gives the protein CASSLGAGYEAFF. Supplemented by the reference TRBV7-8 and TRBJ1-1 proteins around the CDR3, the complete variable domain is GAGVSQSPRYKVAKRGQDVALRCDPISGHVSLFWYQQALGQGPEFLTYFQNEAQLDKSGLPSDRFFAERPEGSVSTLKIQRTQQEDSAVYLCASSLGAGYEAFFGQGTRLTVV.